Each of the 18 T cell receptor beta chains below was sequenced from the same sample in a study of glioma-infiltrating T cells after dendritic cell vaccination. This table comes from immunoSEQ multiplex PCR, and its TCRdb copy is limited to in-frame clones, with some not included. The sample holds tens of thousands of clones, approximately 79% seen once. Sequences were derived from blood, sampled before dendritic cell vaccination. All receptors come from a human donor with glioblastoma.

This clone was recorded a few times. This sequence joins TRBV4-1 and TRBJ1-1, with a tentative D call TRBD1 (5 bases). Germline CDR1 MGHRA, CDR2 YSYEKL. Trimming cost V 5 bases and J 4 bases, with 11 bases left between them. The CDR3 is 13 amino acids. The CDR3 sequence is CASSSGGSTEAFF. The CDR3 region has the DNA TGCGCCAGCAGCTCCGGGGGTTCCACTGAAGCTTTCTTT.

The CDR3 here is CASSEFLGSSYEQYF. CDR3 sequence (DNA): TGTGCCAGCAGTGAGTTTTTAGGGAGCTCCTACGAGCAGTACTTC. J is TRBJ2-7 and V is TRBV2, with D tentatively TRBD2 (5 bases). The germline V gene has CDR1 SNHLY and CDR2 FYNNEI. There are 15 residues in the CDR3. V was pared by 3 bases and J by 0 bases, with 12 bases between.

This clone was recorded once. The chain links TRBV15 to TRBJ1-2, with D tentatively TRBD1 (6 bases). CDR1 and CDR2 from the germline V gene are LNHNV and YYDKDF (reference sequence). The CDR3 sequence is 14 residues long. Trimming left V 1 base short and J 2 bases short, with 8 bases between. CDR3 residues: CATSRATGNYGYTF. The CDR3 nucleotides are TGTGCCACCAGCAGAGCCACAGGGAACTATGGCTACACCTTC. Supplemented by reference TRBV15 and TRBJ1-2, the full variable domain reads DAMVIQNPRYQVTQFGKPVTLSCSQTLNHNVMYWYQQKSSQAPKLLFHYYDKDFNNEADTPDNFQSRRPNTSFCFLDIRSPGLGDTAMYLCATSRATGNYGYTFGSGTRLTVV.

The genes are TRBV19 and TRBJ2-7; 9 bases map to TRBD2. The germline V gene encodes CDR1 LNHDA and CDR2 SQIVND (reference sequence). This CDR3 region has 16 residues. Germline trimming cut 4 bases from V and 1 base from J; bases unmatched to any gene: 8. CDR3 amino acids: CASSTRETSGSYEQYF. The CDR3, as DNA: TGTGCCAGTAGTACAAGGGAGACTAGCGGATCCTACGAGCAGTACTTC.

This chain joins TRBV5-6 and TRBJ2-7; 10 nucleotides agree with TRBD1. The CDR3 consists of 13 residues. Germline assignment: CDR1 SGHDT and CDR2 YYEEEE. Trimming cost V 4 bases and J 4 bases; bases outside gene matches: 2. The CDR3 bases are TGTGCCAGCAGCGACAGGGGGCCATACGAGCAGTACTTC. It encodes CASSDRGPYEQYF.

The CDR3 coding sequence is TGCAGCGGGCACAGGGGGCTAGAAGCTTTCTTT. Its protein product is CSGHRGLEAFF. The chain links TRBV29-1 to TRBJ1-1, with 9 positions matching TRBD1. The length of the CDR3 is 11 residues. The V segment lost 7 bases and the J segment 8 bases; nucleotides outside the gene matches: 5. In germline, CDR1 is SQVTM, CDR2 ANQGSEA.

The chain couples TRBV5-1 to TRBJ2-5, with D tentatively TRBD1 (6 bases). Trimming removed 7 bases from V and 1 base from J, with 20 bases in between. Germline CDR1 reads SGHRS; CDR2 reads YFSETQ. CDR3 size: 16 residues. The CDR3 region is CASSPGNRVGQETQYF. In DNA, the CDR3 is TGCGCCAGCTCGCCTGGTAACAGGGTGGGCCAAGAGACCCAGTACTTC.

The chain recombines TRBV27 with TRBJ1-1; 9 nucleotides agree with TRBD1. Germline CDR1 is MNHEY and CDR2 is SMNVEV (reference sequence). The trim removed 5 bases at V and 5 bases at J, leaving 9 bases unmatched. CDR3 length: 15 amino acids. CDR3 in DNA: TGTGCCAGCAGTGCCCAACAGGGGGCATGGACTGAAGCTTTCTTT. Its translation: CASSAQQGAWTEAFF.

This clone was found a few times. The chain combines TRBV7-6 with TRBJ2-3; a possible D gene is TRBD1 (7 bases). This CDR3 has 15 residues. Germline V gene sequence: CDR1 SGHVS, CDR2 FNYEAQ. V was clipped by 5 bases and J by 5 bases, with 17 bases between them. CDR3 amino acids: CASSGGRGAVDTQYF. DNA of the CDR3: TGTGCCAGCAGCGGGGGCAGGGGGGCGGTAGATACGCAGTATTTT.

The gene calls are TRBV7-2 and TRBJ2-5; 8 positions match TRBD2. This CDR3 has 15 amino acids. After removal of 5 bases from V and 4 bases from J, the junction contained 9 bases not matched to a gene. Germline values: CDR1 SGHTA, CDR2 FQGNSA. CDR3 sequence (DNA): TGTGCCAGCAGCCCCTCAGCGGGAGTAACAGAGACCCAGTACTTC. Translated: CASSPSAGVTETQYF.

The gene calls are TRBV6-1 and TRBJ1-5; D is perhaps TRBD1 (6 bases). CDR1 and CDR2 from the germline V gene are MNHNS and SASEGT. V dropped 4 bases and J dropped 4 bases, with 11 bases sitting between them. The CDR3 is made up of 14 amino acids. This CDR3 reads CASSVTGWNQPQHF. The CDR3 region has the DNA TGTGCCAGCAGTGTAACAGGGTGGAATCAGCCCCAGCATTTT.

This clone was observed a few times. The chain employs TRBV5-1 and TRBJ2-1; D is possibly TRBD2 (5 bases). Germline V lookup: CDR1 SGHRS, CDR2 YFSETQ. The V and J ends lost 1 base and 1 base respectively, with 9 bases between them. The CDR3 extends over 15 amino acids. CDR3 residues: CASSLILDSYNEQFF. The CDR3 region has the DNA TGCGCCAGCAGCTTGATACTAGATTCCTACAATGAGCAGTTCTTC.

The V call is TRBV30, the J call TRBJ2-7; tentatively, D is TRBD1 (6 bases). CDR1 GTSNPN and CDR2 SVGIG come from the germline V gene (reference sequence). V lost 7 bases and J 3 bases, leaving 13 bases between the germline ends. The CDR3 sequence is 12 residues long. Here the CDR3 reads CASRGRGYEQYF. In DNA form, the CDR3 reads TGTGCCTCCCGTGGCAGGGGCTACGAGCAGTACTTC.

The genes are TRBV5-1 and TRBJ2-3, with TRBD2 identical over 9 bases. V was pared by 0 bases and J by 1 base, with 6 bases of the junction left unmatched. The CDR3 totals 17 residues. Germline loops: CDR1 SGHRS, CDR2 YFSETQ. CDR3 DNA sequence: TGCGCCAGCAGCTTGGCCCTTAGCGGGAGTGGCACAGATACGCAGTATTTT. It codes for CASSLALSGSGTDTQYF.

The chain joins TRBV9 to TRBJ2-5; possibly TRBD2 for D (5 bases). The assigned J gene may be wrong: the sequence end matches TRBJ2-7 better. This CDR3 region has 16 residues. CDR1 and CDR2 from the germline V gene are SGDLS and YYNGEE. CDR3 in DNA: TGTGCCAGCAGCGTAGGGGCGGGTGAAGGCCCCTACGAGCAGTACTTC. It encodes CASSVGAGEGPYEQYF.

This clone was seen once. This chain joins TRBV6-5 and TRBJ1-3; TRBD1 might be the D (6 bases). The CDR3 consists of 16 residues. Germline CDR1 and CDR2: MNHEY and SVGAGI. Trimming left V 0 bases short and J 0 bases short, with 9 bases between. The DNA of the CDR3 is TGTGCCAGCAGTTACTCGAGGGGGAACTCTGGAAACACCATATATTTT. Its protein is CASSYSRGNSGNTIYF.

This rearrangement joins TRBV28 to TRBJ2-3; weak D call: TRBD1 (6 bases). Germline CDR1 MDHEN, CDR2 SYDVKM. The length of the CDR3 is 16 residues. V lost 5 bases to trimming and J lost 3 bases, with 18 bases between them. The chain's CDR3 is CASSMTLWGRTDTQYF. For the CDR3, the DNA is TGTGCCAGCAGTATGACCCTATGGGGGCGGACAGATACGCAGTATTTT.

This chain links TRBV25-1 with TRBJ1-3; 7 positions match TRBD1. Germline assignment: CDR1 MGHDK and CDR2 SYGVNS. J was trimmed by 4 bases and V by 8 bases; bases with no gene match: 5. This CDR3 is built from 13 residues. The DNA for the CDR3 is TGTGCCAGCGCAAGACAGGGAGGAAACACCATATATTTT. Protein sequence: CASARQGGNTIYF.